This paragraph covers one T cell receptor (beta chain) sequence. The source of the sample is a study of blood T cell repertoires in COVID-19. Study-level information: Nucleic acid was either cDNA or gDNA, and it came from T cells, B-cell-depleted T cells, or PBMCs.

There are 14 residues in the CDR3. The germline V gene has CDR1 SGDLS and CDR2 YYNGEE. Trimming at V came to 1 base and at J to 8 bases, leaving 8 bases not matched to a gene. Sequencing used immunoSEQ multiplex PCR; TCRdb keeps in-frame clones, though not all of them. The sample lists 55,000 to 75,000 clones, 80% to 85% seen once, with roughly 9.3% in the top ten. The sample taken for sequencing was peripheral blood. The V gene is TRBV9, the J gene TRBJ1-2; TRBD1 matches 7 bases. This receptor was identified in an elderly man with COVID-19, enrolled during active disease. The CDR3 loop is CASSVTLQGLGYTF. The CDR3 bases are TGTGCCAGCAGCGTAACCCTACAGGGGTTGGGCTACACCTTC.